One and the same sample provided the 12 T cell receptor beta chains below, sequenced in a study. TCRdb itself ran the RT-PCR reads through MiXCR, one entry per CDR3 protein. The table has about 680,000 distinct CDR3 sequences, approximately 15% seen once. Sequencing was performed on memory CD4+ T cells from blood. The receptors come from a female donor in good health, serving as a healthy control.

The rearrangement joins TRBV28 to TRBJ2-2; maybe TRBD2 (7 bases). CDR1 is MDHEN and CDR2 is SYDVKM in the germline V gene. With 4 bases removed from V and 4 bases from J, the gap between germline ends came to 10 bases. This CDR3 comprises 14 residues. CDR3 bases: TGTGCCAGCAGTTACGGGGGGCTCACCGGGGAGCTGTTTTTT. As protein: CASSYGGLTGELFF.

This clonotype came up a few times. The chain has TRBV27 and TRBJ2-3, with a weak D call TRBD2 (5 bases). V gave up 1 base and J gave up 4 bases, with 18 bases separating them. Germline assignment: CDR1 MNHEY and CDR2 SMNVEV (reference sequence). The CDR3 covers 17 residues. The CDR3 sequence is CASSLYPAEWGADTQYF. CDR3 DNA: TGTGCCAGCAGTTTATACCCAGCGGAGTGGGGTGCAGATACGCAGTATTTT.

Concerning this clonotype itself: Possible read error: a much larger clone is one base away. The chain uses TRBV24-1 and TRBJ2-7, with 7 bases aligning to TRBD1. The CDR3 totals 15 residues. V lost 4 bases, J lost 9 bases, and 14 bases stayed unmatched. Germline CDR1 reads KGHDR; CDR2 reads SFDVKD. The CDR3 nucleotides are TGTGCCACCAGTGACCCCGTGACAGGGTCCGTAGTGCAGTACTTC. It yields the protein CATSDPVTGSVVQYF.

The chain recombines TRBV5-6 with TRBJ2-7; D gene unclear. The CDR3 covers 12 residues. Germline CDR1 reads SGHDT; CDR2 reads YYEEEE. Trimming took off 4 bases at V and 6 bases at J, with 11 bases between the two ends. CDR3 sequence reads: CASSLGLREQYF. The CDR3 coding sequence is TGTGCCAGCAGCCTCGGATTACGCGAGCAGTACTTC.

This clonotype was seen a handful of times. The gene calls are TRBV20-1 and TRBJ2-7; weak D call: TRBD1 (6 bases). From germline, CDR1 is DFQATT and CDR2 SNEGSKA (reference sequence). This CDR3 contains 13 residues. V shed 3 bases and J shed 3 bases, with 12 bases lying between them. CDR3 protein: CSASGQTNYEQYF. The DNA of the CDR3 is TGCAGTGCTAGTGGACAGACTAACTACGAGCAGTACTTC.

The V gene is TRBV7-9, the J gene TRBJ2-7, with D perhaps assigned TRBD1 or TRBD2 (5 bases each). This CDR3 region has 14 residues. V was pared by 0 bases and J by 3 bases, with 9 bases between. The germline gives CDR1 SEHNR, CDR2 FQNEAQ (reference sequence). CDR3 bases: TGTGCCAGCAGCTTAGCGGGGGTGAACTACGAGCAGTACTTC. This sequence encodes CASSLAGVNYEQYF.

The chain joins TRBV24-1 to TRBJ2-7, with 9 bases that match TRBD1. The CDR3 extends over 16 amino acids. Germline lookup yields CDR1 KGHDR and CDR2 SFDVKD. V lost 2 bases, J lost 6 bases, and 10 bases stayed unmatched. CDR3 residues: CATSDSPGQGSSEQYF. CDR3 coding DNA: TGTGCCACCAGTGATTCGCCGGGACAGGGATCTTCCGAGCAGTACTTC.

This clonotype occurred many times. V is TRBV5-1 and J is TRBJ1-6; TRBD1 matches at 9 bases. The V gene's germline CDR1 is SGHRS and CDR2 YFSETQ. CDR3 length equals 14 residues. The junction had 7 bases not matched to a gene; V was cut back by 4 bases and J by 11 bases. The CDR3 loop is CASSPGQGQTPLHF. The CDR3 region has the DNA TGCGCCAGCAGCCCGGGACAGGGACAGACACCCCTCCACTTT. Filled out from reference TRBV5-1 and TRBJ1-6, the complete variable domain reads KAGVTQTPRYLIKTRGQQVTLSCSPISGHRSVSWYQQTPGQGLQFLFEYFSETQRNKGNFPGRFSGRQFSNSRSEMNVSTLELGDSALYLCASSPGQGQTPLHFGNGTRLTVT.

There are many counts of this clonotype. The rearrangement links TRBV5-1 to TRBJ2-3; no clear D gene. In germline, CDR1 is SGHRS, CDR2 YFSETQ. V was pared by 6 bases and J by 1 base, with 9 bases between. The CDR3 runs to 13 residues. Here the CDR3 DNA reads TGCGCCAGCACATCCGTCGGCACAGATACGCAGTATTTT. Protein: CASTSVGTDTQYF.

The rearrangement joins TRBV29-1 to TRBJ2-3, with TRBD1 as a possible D gene (6 bases). Per the germline V gene, CDR1 is SQVTM and CDR2 is ANQGSEA. Trimming left V 5 bases short and J 2 bases short, with 17 bases between. This CDR3 has 15 residues. The CDR3 nucleotides read TGCAGCGTTTTATCACAGGGTTGGCCCACAGATACGCAGTATTTT. Protein: CSVLSQGWPTDTQYF.

This sequence joins TRBV12-3 or TRBV12-4 and TRBJ1-3; TRBD1 aligns across 7 bases. The CDR3 is made up of 14 amino acids. After removal of 7 bases from V and 2 bases from J, the junction contained 5 bases not matched to a gene. The CDR3 loop reads CASTQGGTGNTIYF. The CDR3 coding sequence is TGTGCCAGCACCCAGGGGGGGACTGGAAACACCATATATTTT.

The gene calls are TRBV18 and TRBJ2-3; D perhaps matches TRBD1 (6 bases). V lost 3 bases and J lost 0, with 10 bases in between. The CDR3 length is 15 residues. In germline, CDR1 is KGHSH, CDR2 LQKENI. The CDR3 is CASSPIGQSTDTQYF. The CDR3 nucleotides are TGTGCCAGCTCACCGATAGGACAGAGCACAGATACGCAGTATTTT.